The T cell receptor beta chain described here comes from a study of spatial heterogeneity in lung cancer. TCRdb fed the 5' RACE reads into MiXCR, producing one record per CDR3 protein. This sample has about 39,000 distinct CDR3 sequences, with under 7% found just once. The sample's time point: sample taken at primary tumor resection. Sequencing covered unsorted whole RNA taken from tumor, nontumor lung or frozen PBMC. The V gene lost 4 bases and the J gene lost 1 base, with 20 bases spanning the gap. This CDR3 is built from 17 residues. CDR1 and CDR2 (germline): GTSNPN, SVGIG (reference sequence). V gene TRBV30 combines with J gene TRBJ2-4, with D possibly TRBD1 on 6 matching bases. Sequences were derived from PBMCs, sampled at surgery. This TCR was sampled from a male donor with early-stage non-small cell lung cancer. In DNA, the CDR3 is TGTGCCTGGAAATTTTGGGACAACAACCGGGCCAAAAACATTCAGTACTTC. The encoded protein is CAWKFWDNNRAKNIQYF.